The rows below give T cell receptor beta chains drawn from one sample of a study of CD8 T cells in Susac syndrome. TCRdb processed the immunoSEQ multiplex PCR reads anew with MiXCR; each CDR3 protein has one entry. The sample includes about 300,000 distinct CDR3 sequences, roughly 85% of them seen just once. The source material was CD8+ T cells from PBMCs. The receptors here all came from a human donor with multiple sclerosis. CDR3s include the opening cysteine and the closing phenylalanine or tryptophan. The D gene is left open where the match is weak. Size values are once, few and many counts, or a class for expanded clones, and some rows have none.

d_gene,abundance,j_gene,v_gene,CDR3nt,CDR3aa
.,.,TRBJ2-1,TRBV30,TGTGCCTGGAGATCGTATGAGCAGTTCTTC,CAWRSYEQFF
TRBD2,.,TRBJ2-2,TRBV5-5,TGTGCCAGCAGCCATCGGACTAGCGGGAGATCTAGGGAGCTGTTTTTT,CASSHRTSGRSRELFF
.,.,TRBJ1-1,TRBV27,TGTGCCACCCGACCGACCCTGAAGGGCACTGAAGCTTTCTTT,CATRPTLKGTEAFF
.,once,TRBJ1-1,TRBV13,TGTGCCAGCAGCTCTTCGGGGGTGGGGTCGGCTTTCTTT,CASSSSGVGSAFF
TRBD2,.,TRBJ2-5,TRBV6-1,TGTGCCAGCACCAGGGGGGACCTAGCGGGATGGGGAGAGACCCAGTACTTC,CASTRGDLAGWGETQYF
.,.,TRBJ2-7,TRBV7-9,TGTGCCAGCGCCAGTCCCCCGGGACCCAGGGATACCTACGAGCAGTACTTC,CASASPPGPRDTYEQYF
TRBD2,.,TRBJ2-7,TRBV30,TGTGCCTGGAGTGTATTCAGCGGGAGGTACGAGCAGTACTTC,CAWSVFSGRYEQYF
TRBD2,.,TRBJ2-3,TRBV4-3,TGCGCCAGCAGCCAAGATCCCGGACTAGCCTGGGATACGCAGTATTTT,CASSQDPGLAWDTQYF
TRBD1,.,TRBJ1-2,TRBV14,TGTGCCAGCAGCCAGCGGCGTGGCAGGGGGCCTGAGTACTATGGCTACACCTTC,CASSQRRGRGPEYYGYTF
.,once,TRBJ2-1,TRBV19,TGTGCCAGTACCAACGGGGCGGGGACAAAGCAATACAATGAGCAGTTCTTC,CASTNGAGTKQYNEQFF
.,.,TRBJ1-5,TRBV27,TGTGCCAGCAGTTTATCGATCGGGCAGCCCCAGCATTTT,CASSLSIGQPQHF